Presented here are 17 T cell receptor beta chains from one specimen sequenced in a study of cytomegalovirus exposure and HLA in healthy donors. The PCR employed 60 Vbeta primers together with 13 Jbeta primers. The table came from immunoSEQ multiplex PCR; TCRdb's copy has only in-frame clones and leaves some out. The table records 150,000 or so clones, approximately 71% of them present only once. The material sequenced was PBMCs. The receptors originated from a man between 35 and 55 years old in good health and CMV-seronegative.

The chain has TRBV4-2 and TRBJ2-7, with D possibly matching TRBD2 (6 bases). CDR1 is LGHNA and CDR2 is YNFKEQ in the germline V gene. The CDR3 length is 14 residues. Trimming took off 1 base at V and 2 bases at J, with 9 bases between the two ends. The CDR3 nucleotides read TGTGCCAGCAGCCAAGGACTAGGACCCTACGAGCAGTACTTC. Translating gives CASSQGLGPYEQYF.

This rearrangement joins TRBV11-2 to TRBJ2-2, with a possible D match to TRBD1 (6 bases). Deletions cut 4 bases from V and 1 base from J, with 16 bases between. The CDR3 contains 17 residues. The germline CDR1 and CDR2 sequences are SGHAT and FQNNGV. CDR3 coding DNA: TGTGCCAGCAGCTCCGGCGCAACGACAGGGAACACCGGGGAGCTGTTTTTT. It encodes CASSSGATTGNTGELFF. The full variable domain, completed using reference TRBV11-2 and TRBJ2-2, is EAGVAQSPRYKIIEKRQSVAFWCNPISGHATLYWYQQILGQGPKLLIQFQNNGVVDDSQLPKDRFSAERLKGVDSTLKIQPAKLEDSAVYLCASSSGATTGNTGELFFGEGSRLTVL.

The rearrangement links TRBV5-1 to TRBJ1-2, with D uncertain. V lost 4 bases to trimming and J lost 8 bases, with 9 bases between them. Germline assignment: CDR1 SGHRS and CDR2 YFSETQ. The CDR3 spans 11 residues. CDR3 in DNA: TGCGCCAGCAGCGGATCAGGAGGCTACACCTTC. Translation gives CASSGSGGYTF.

V and J are TRBV4-3 and TRBJ2-5; tentatively, D is TRBD1 (5 bases). The J call is in doubt because the DNA end fits TRBJ2-7 better. CDR1 is LGHNA and CDR2 is YSLEER in the germline V gene. The CDR3 consists of 13 residues. The CDR3 DNA reads TGCGCCAGCAGCCAAACTACAGGCTACGAGCAGTACTTC. Protein sequence: CASSQTTGYEQYF.

The rearrangement links TRBV11-2 to TRBJ1-4; 9 nucleotides match TRBD1. Germline CDR1 is SGHAT and CDR2 is FQNNGV. V was clipped by 1 base and J by 3 bases; unmatched bases: 3. CDR3 size: 16 residues. CDR3 bases: TGTGCCAGCAGCTTAGGGGACAGGGCGGCTAATGAAAAACTGTTTTTT. Encoded protein: CASSLGDRAANEKLFF.

The V gene is TRBV19, the J gene TRBJ2-2, with 9 bases matching TRBD1. The CDR3 has 15 residues. Losses at the gene ends were 5 bases for V and 5 bases for J; bases not matched to a gene: 6. In germline, CDR1 is LNHDA, CDR2 SQIVND (reference sequence). CDR3 sequence reads: CASSYRGRETGELFF. In nucleotides, the CDR3 is TGTGCCAGTAGTTACAGGGGGCGAGAAACCGGGGAGCTGTTTTTT. The whole variable domain, filled in from reference TRBV19 and TRBJ2-2, reads DGGITQSPKYLFRKEGQNVTLSCEQNLNHDAMYWYRQDPGQGLRLIYYSQIVNDFQKGDIAEGYSVSREKKESFPLTVTSAQKNPTAFYLCASSYRGRETGELFFGEGSRLTVL.

The V call is TRBV9, the J call TRBJ2-1; D may be TRBD1 (5 bases). Trimming took 0 bases from V and 6 from J, leaving 13 bases between them. Germline assignment: CDR1 SGDLS and CDR2 YYNGEE. The CDR3 has 15 residues. The CDR3 DNA sequence: TGTGCCAGCAGCGTAGAGGGTGGCAGGGCCAATGAGCAGTTCTTC. The encoded protein is CASSVEGGRANEQFF.

The gene calls are TRBV28 and TRBJ1-1; D is unresolved. The germline CDR1 and CDR2 sequences are MDHEN and SYDVKM. V was cut by 2 bases and J by 1 base, with 8 bases left in between. The CDR3 length is 14 residues. CDR3 loop: CASSLARRNTEAFF. CDR3 bases: TGTGCCAGCAGTTTAGCCAGGCGGAACACTGAAGCTTTCTTT.

With respect to this clone: Different DNA sequences within this sample yield the same CDR3. V gene TRBV7-3 combines with J gene TRBJ2-3; D might be TRBD2 (5 bases). V lost 1 base and J lost 4, with 6 bases in between. The CDR3 has 13 residues. Germline V gene lookup returns CDR1 SGHTA and CDR2 FQGTGA. CDR3 sequence reads: CASSLRGADTQYF. CDR3 nucleotide sequence: TGTGCCAGCAGCTTAAGGGGAGCAGATACGCAGTATTTT.

The rearrangement links TRBV27 to TRBJ2-7; a weak D match, TRBD1 (5 bases). The CDR3 is made up of 14 amino acids. Trimming took 4 bases from V and 5 from J, leaving 15 bases between them. The V gene's germline CDR1 is MNHEY and CDR2 SMNVEV (reference sequence). CDR3 region: CASSSGQKLDEQYF. The CDR3 DNA reads as TGTGCCAGCAGTTCTGGACAAAAATTGGACGAGCAGTACTTC.

This clone appeared a few times. The V call is TRBV10-3, the J call TRBJ1-2, with D maybe TRBD1 (5 bases). Germline V gene lookup returns CDR1 ENHRY and CDR2 SYGVKD. Trimming took off 0 bases at V and 13 bases at J, with 21 bases between the two ends. The CDR3 spans 15 residues. CDR3 protein: CAISESVFLEGRATF. CDR3 in DNA: TGTGCCATCAGTGAGTCGGTTTTTCTGGAGGGGCGGGCCACCTTC.

The chain couples TRBV19 to TRBJ2-7; 7 positions agree with TRBD2. The CDR3 covers 12 residues. J gave up 3 bases and V 7 bases, and 3 bases lay outside the gene matches. The germline CDR1 and CDR2 sequences are LNHDA and SQIVND (reference sequence). The CDR3 protein is CASKGRGYEQYF. In DNA form, the CDR3 reads TGTGCCAGTAAGGGGAGGGGCTACGAGCAGTACTTC.

This sequence joins TRBV7-2 and TRBJ1-6, with TRBD1 as a possible D gene (6 bases). CDR1 SGHTA and CDR2 FQGNSA come from the germline V gene. V lost 3 bases and J 5 bases, leaving 8 bases between the germline ends. CDR3 length equals 14 residues. The CDR3 bases are TGTGCCAGCAGCTTGAGACAGGATAATTCACCCCTCCACTTT. Encoded protein: CASSLRQDNSPLHF.

Of note for this clone: One end of the junction fails to match germline, which may point to a read error. The rearrangement joins TRBV5-1 to TRBJ1-2, with TRBD1 matching over 8 bases. The length of the CDR3 is 13 residues. From germline, CDR1 is SGHRS and CDR2 YFSETQ. The CDR3 bases are TGCGCCGGCAGCCCGACAGGGGAGTATGGCTACACCTTC. This translates into CAGSPTGEYGYTF.

This sequence joins TRBV11-2 and TRBJ1-4; TRBD1 matches at 10 bases. Germline values: CDR1 SGHAT, CDR2 FQNNGV. CDR3 length equals 15 residues. J was trimmed by 6 bases and V by 5 bases; bases with no gene match: 6. The CDR3 DNA reads as TGTGCCAGCAGCCCGTGGACAGGGGGGCATGAAAAACTGTTTTTT. Translating gives CASSPWTGGHEKLFF.

Here the CDR3 DNA reads TGTGCCAGCAGTCTAGGTAGCGGGGGCCTTAGGGGAGAGCAGTACTTC. It encodes CASSLGSGGLRGEQYF. This chain uses TRBV28 with TRBJ2-7; 9 bases are shared with TRBD2. The CDR3 spans 16 residues. The junction had 15 bases not matched to a gene; V was cut back by 5 bases and J by 7 bases. The germline gives CDR1 MDHEN, CDR2 SYDVKM.

The chain uses TRBV27 and TRBJ2-3; weak D call: TRBD2 (6 bases). Germline V gene lookup returns CDR1 MNHEY and CDR2 SMNVEV (reference sequence). V was shortened by 3 bases and J by 7 bases, with 23 bases between the two germline ends. This CDR3 comprises 17 residues. CDR3 sequence reads: CASSFLWRDQGVNTQYF. CDR3 in DNA: TGTGCCAGCAGTTTCCTTTGGAGGGATCAAGGGGTAAATACGCAGTATTTT.